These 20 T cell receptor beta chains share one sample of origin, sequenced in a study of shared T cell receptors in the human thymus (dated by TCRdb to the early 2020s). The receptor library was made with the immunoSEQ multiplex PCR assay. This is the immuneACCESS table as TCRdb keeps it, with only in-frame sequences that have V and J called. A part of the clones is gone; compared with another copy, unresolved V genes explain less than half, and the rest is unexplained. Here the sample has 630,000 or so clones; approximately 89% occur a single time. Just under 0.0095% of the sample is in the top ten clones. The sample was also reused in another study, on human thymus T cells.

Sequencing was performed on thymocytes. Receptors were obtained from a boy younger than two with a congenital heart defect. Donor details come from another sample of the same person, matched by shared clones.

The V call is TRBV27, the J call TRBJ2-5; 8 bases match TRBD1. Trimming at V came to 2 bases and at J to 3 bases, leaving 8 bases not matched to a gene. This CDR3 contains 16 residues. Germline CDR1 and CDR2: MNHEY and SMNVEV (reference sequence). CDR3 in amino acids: CASSLRQTGAEETQYF. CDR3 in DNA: TGTGCCAGCAGTTTAAGGCAGACAGGGGCCGAAGAGACCCAGTACTTC.

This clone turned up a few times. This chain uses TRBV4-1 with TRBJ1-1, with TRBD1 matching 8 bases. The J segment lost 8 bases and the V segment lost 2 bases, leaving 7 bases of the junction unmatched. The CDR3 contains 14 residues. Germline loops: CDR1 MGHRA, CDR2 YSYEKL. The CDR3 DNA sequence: TGCGCCAGCAGCCAAAGGACAGGGTTTGGGGAAGCTTTCTTT. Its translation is CASSQRTGFGEAFF.

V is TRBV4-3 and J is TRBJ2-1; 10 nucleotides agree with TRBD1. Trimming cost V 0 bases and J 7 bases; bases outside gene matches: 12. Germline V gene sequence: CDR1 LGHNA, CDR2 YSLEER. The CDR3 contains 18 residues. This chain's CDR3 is CASSQDSPRDRGGNEQFF. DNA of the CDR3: TGCGCCAGCAGCCAAGACTCACCGCGGGACAGGGGAGGTAATGAGCAGTTCTTC.

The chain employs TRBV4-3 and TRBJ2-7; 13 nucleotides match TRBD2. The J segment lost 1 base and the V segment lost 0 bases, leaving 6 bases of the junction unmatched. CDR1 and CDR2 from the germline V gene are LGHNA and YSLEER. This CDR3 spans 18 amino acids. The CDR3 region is CASSQERGTSGTSYEQYF. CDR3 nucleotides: TGCGCCAGCAGCCAAGAGAGGGGGACTAGCGGGACTTCCTACGAGCAGTACTTC.

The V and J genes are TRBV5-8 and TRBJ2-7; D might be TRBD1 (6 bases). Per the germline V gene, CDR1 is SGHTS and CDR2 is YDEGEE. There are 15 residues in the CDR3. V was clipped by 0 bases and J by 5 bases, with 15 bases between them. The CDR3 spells CASSLAQGTGHEQYF. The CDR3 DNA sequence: TGTGCCAGCAGCTTGGCCCAGGGGACGGGTCACGAGCAGTACTTC.

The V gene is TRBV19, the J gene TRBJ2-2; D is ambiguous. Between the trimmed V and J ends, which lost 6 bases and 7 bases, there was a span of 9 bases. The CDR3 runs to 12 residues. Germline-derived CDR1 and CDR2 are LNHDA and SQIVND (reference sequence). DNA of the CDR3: TGTGCCAGTAGCCCAGGTGTCGGGGAGCTGTTTTTT. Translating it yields CASSPGVGELFF.

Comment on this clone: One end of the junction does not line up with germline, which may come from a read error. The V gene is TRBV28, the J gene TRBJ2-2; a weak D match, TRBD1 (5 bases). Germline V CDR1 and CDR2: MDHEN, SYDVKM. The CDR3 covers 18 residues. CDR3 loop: CASSSYQRGLGSTEELFF. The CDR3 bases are TGTGCCAGCAGCTCCTACCAAAGGGGTTTAGGCAGTACCGAGGAGCTGTTTTTT.

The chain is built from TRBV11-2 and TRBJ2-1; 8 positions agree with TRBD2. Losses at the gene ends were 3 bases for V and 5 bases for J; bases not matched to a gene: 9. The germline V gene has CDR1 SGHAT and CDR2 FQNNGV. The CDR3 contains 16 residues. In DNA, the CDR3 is TGTGCCAGCAGCTTTAGGGCTAGCGGGTACGACAATGAGCAGTTCTTC. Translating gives CASSFRASGYDNEQFF.

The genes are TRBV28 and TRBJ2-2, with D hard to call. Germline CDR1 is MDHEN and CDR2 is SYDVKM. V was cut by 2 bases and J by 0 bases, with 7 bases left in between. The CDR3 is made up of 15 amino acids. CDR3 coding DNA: TGTGCCAGCAGTTTACCGCGAGCGAACACCGGGGAGCTGTTTTTT. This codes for CASSLPRANTGELFF.

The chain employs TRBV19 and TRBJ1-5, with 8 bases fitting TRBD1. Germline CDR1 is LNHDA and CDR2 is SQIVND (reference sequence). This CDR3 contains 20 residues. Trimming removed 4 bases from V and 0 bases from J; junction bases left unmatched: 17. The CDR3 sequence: CASSKPTAQGVPNSNQPQHF. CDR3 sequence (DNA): TGTGCCAGTAGTAAACCGACGGCACAGGGGGTCCCGAATAGCAATCAGCCCCAGCATTTT. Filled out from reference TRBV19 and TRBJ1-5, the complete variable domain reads DGGITQSPKYLFRKEGQNVTLSCEQNLNHDAMYWYRQDPGQGLRLIYYSQIVNDFQKGDIAEGYSVSREKKESFPLTVTSAQKNPTAFYLCASSKPTAQGVPNSNQPQHFGDGTRLSIL.

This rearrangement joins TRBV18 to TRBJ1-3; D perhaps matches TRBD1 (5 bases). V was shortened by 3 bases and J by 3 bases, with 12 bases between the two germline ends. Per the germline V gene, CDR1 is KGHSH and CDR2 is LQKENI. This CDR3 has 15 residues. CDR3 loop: CASSPDQGSGNTIYF. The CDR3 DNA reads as TGTGCCAGCTCACCTGATCAGGGTAGTGGAAACACCATATATTTT.

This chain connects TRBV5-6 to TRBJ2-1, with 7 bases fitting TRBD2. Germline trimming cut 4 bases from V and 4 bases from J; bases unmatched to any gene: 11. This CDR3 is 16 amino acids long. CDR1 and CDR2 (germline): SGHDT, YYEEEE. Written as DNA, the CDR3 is TGTGCCAGCAGCGGCGGGACTACACCTCATTACAATGAGCAGTTCTTC. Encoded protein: CASSGGTTPHYNEQFF.

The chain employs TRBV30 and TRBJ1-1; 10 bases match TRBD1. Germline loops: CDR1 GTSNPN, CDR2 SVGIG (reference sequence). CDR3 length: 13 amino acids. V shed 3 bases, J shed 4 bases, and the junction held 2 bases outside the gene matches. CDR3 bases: TGTGCCTGGAGCAGACAGGGGGCCACTGAAGCTTTCTTT. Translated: CAWSRQGATEAFF.

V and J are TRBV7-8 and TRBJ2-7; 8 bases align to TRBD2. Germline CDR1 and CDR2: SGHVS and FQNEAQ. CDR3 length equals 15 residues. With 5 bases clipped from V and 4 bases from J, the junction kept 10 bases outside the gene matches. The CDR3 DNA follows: TGTGCCAGCAGCGGTCAGCGGGAGAGTGGGTACGAGCAGTACTTC. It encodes CASSGQRESGYEQYF.

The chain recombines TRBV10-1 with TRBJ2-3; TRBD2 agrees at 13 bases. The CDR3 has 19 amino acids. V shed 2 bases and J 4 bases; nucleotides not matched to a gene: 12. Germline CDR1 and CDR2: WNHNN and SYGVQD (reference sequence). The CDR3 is CASSEPPRTSGRSADTQYF. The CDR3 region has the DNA TGCGCCAGCAGTGAGCCCCCTCGGACTAGCGGGAGATCAGCAGATACGCAGTATTTT.

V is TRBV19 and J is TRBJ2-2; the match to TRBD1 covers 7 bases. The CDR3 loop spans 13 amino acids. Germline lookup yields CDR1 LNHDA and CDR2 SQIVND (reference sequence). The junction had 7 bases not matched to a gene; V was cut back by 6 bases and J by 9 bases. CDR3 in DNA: TGTGCCAGTAGCCGGAGACAGGGCAGGGAGCTGTTTTTT. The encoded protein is CASSRRQGRELFF.

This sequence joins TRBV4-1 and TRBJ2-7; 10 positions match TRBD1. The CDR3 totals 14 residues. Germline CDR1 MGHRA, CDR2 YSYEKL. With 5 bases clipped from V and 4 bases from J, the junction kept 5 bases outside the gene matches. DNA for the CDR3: TGCGCCAGCAGCAACGACAGGGGGCAATACGAGCAGTACTTC. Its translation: CASSNDRGQYEQYF.

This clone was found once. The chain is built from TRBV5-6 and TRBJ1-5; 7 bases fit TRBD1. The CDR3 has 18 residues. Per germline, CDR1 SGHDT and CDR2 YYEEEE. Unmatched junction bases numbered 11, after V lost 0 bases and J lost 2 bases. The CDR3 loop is CASSLVDRTSQGNQPQHF. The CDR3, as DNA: TGTGCCAGCAGCTTGGTGGACAGGACGAGCCAAGGCAATCAGCCCCAGCATTTT.

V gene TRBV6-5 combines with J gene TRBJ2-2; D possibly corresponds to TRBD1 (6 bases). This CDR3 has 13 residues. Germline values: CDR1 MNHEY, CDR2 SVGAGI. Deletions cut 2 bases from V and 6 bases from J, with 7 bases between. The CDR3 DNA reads TGTGCCAGCAGTTACGAGGGGGCCGGGGAGCTGTTTTTT. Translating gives CASSYEGAGELFF.

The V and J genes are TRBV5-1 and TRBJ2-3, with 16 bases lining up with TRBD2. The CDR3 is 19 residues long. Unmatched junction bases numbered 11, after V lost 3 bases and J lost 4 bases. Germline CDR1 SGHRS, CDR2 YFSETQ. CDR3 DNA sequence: TGCGCCAGCAGCTCCACCCCCGGGACTAGCGGGGGGGCATCAGATACGCAGTATTTT. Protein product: CASSSTPGTSGGASDTQYF. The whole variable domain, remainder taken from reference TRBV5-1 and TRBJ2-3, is KAGVTQTPRYLIKTRGQQVTLSCSPISGHRSVSWYQQTPGQGLQFLFEYFSETQRNKGNFPGRFSGRQFSNSRSEMNVSTLELGDSALYLCASSSTPGTSGGASDTQYFGPGTRLTVL.